One T cell receptor (beta chain) is described in this entry. What it binds is not known. Germline CDR1 SEHNR, CDR2 FQNEAQ (reference sequence). The CDR3 extends over 14 amino acids. The V end was cut by 6 bases, the J end by 4 bases, with 16 bases between. The entry originates in a study of long-term antiretroviral therapy in people with HIV. Whole-study context: About a decade before 2015, the earliest samples were taken when ART was typically delayed.

Run at survey level, the immunoSEQ assay was version v3.0. The table came from immunoSEQ multiplex PCR; TCRdb's copy has only in-frame clones and leaves some out. The sample has around 25,000 clones, around 83% seen once. HIV-positive participants all received treatment in the United States. Study results and caveats: Once patients were on ART, diversity went higher but still fell short of transplant donor controls. Blood sampling spanned 2004 to 2017, possibly under older ART regimens.

The source material was unsorted PBMCs, sampled 3 years after starting antiretroviral therapy. The rearrangement links TRBV7-9 to TRBJ2-7; possible D gene TRBD2, 7 bases. This sequence was found in a young man with HIV. In DNA, the CDR3 is TGTGCCAGCAGATCGGGGGGCTCCCCATACGAGCAGTACTTC. Protein: CASRSGGSPYEQYF.